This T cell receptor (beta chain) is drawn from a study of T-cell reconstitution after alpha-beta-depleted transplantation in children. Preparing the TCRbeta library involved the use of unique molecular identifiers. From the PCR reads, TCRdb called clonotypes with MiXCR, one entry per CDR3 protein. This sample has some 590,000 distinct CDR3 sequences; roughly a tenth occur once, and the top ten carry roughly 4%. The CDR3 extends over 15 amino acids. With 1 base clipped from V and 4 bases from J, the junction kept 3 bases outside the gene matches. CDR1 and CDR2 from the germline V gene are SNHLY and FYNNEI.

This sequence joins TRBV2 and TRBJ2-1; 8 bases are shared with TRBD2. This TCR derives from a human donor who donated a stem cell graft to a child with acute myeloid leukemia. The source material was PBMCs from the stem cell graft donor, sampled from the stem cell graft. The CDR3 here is CASSEGSGMYNEQFF. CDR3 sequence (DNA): TGTGCCAGCAGTGAAGGTAGCGGGATGTACAATGAGCAGTTCTTC. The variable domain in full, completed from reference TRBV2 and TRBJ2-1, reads EPEVTQTPSHQVTQMGQEVILRCVPISNHLYFYWYRQILGQKVEFLVSFYNNEISEKSEIFDDQFSVERPDGSNFTLKIRSTKLEDSAMYFCASSEGSGMYNEQFFGPGTRLTVL.